This paragraph reports one T cell receptor beta chain. The sample originates from a study of regulatory T cells in long-lasting Graves disease. Looking at the study overall: Antithyroid drugs had been taken under 3 months by newly diagnosed Graves' patients.

Investigators prepared the TCR beta libraries by applying iRepertoire HTBI primers and Arm-PCR of CDR3 regions. TCRdb used MiXCR to reprocess the multiplex PCR reads, holding one entry per CDR3 protein. This sample has fewer than 650,000 distinct CDR3 sequences, with roughly 15% found just once. V was cut by 0 bases and J by 11 bases, with 15 bases left in between. Germline V gene sequence: CDR1 SGHKS, CDR2 YYEKEE (reference sequence). CDR3 length: 13 residues. Documented time point: newly diagnosed GD, antithyroid drugs for less than 3 months. Construction of the TCR library relied on RNA isolated from PBMCs. These sequences were also reported in another study, on T cells in Graves' hyperthyroidism and ophthalmopathy. That work contributes: Most expanded thyroid clonotypes above 0.001 recurred in blood. Ophthalmopathy was separated from stable hyperthyroidism by a 13 V-J model.

The sequence came from a woman in her thirties with Graves disease. The source was peripheral blood mononuclear cells (PBMCs), collected at new diagnosis, from a patient treated with antithyroid drugs. V gene TRBV5-5 combines with J gene TRBJ2-7, with D tentatively TRBD1 (6 bases). The CDR3 DNA sequence: TGTGCCAGCAGCTTGGAAGGCAGGGGAGCGGAGTACTTC. Translated, it gives CASSLEGRGAEYF.